Included here is one T cell receptor beta chain sequence, with context. This record belongs to a study of shared clonotypes between healthy human individuals. CD45RO-negative, CCR7-positively selected cells formed the naive CD8 fraction, excluding terminally differentiated effector memory CD45RA+ cells. The CDR3 runs 14 residues. Trimming left V 2 bases short and J 6 bases short, with 14 bases between. CDR1 is SGDLS and CDR2 is YYNGEE in the germline V gene. Profiled with immunoSEQ multiplex PCR; TCRdb holds only in-frame clones, not every one. The sample lists about 2.1 million clones, just under 95% occurring once.

This chain links TRBV9 with TRBJ1-2; D gene unclear. The material sequenced was naive CD8+ T cells from PBMCs. The clonotype originates from a man between 18 and 35 years old in good health. Some clones in this sample may be carry-over from other donors' samples. The CDR3 sequence is CASSVSRDSNGYTF. The CDR3 DNA reads TGTGCCAGCAGCGTCTCCCGTGATAGTAATGGCTACACCTTC. Using reference TRBV9 and TRBJ1-2 for the parts outside the CDR3, the full variable domain is DSGVTQTPKHLITATGQRVTLRCSPRSGDLSVYWYQQSLDQGLQFLIQYYNGEERAKGNILERFSAQQFPDLHSELNLSSLELGDSALYFCASSVSRDSNGYTFGSGTRLTVV.